The 3 T cell receptor beta chains in this list originate from one sample, sequenced in a study of T cells in Graves' hyperthyroidism and ophthalmopathy. TCR beta CDR3 regions were amplified from RNA transcripts. HTBI primers were employed in a first-round RT-PCR of the TCR CDR3. TCRdb reanalysed the multiplex PCR reads using MiXCR and keeps one entry per CDR3 protein. The profile shows over 250,000 distinct CDR3 sequences, over 15% of them singletons. Sample: blood. All receptors come from a woman in her sixties or seventies with Graves' ophthalmopathy.

This clonotype was counted ten times or more. The chain couples TRBV24-1 to TRBJ2-1; 7 bases line up with TRBD2. This CDR3 is 16 amino acids long. The J segment lost 2 bases and the V segment lost 4 bases, leaving 7 bases of the junction unmatched. CDR1 and CDR2 from the germline V gene are KGHDR and SFDVKD. Written as DNA, the CDR3 is TGTGCCACCAGTGACCCTAGCGGCGTCACCTACAATGAGCAGTTCTTC. It is translated as CATSDPSGVTYNEQFF.

The gene calls are TRBV18 and TRBJ1-1; D gene unclear. The germline V gene has CDR1 KGHSH and CDR2 LQKENI. V gave up 4 bases and J gave up 5 bases, with 14 bases separating them. The CDR3 extends over 14 amino acids. The chain's CDR3 is CASSRPGRWTEAFF. The CDR3 region has the DNA TGTGCCAGCTCACGACCAGGCCGGTGGACTGAAGCTTTCTTT.

Remarks on this clonotype: This clone may be a read error of a much larger clone one base away. The chain couples TRBV20-1 to TRBJ1-5; possibly TRBD1 for D (5 bases). CDR3 size: 12 residues. Germline assignment: CDR1 DFQATT and CDR2 SNEGSKA (reference sequence). Trimming shortened V by 5 bases and J by 2 bases, and 7 bases separated the two germline ends. CDR3 coding DNA: TGCAGTGCTCAAGGGGGCAATCAGCCCCAGCATTTT. Encoded protein: CSAQGGNQPQHF.